The 21 T cell receptor beta chains given below trace back to one sample, sequenced in a study of T cell responses to AZD1222 COVID-19 vaccine. This table comes from immunoSEQ multiplex PCR, and its TCRdb copy is limited to in-frame clones, with some not included. The sample lists approximately 120,000 clones, roughly 90% occurring once. The material sequenced was peripheral blood, taken on day 0 of AZD1222 vaccination. The source is an adult in good health.

The chain carries TRBV19 and TRBJ2-2, with TRBD2 matching over 7 bases. V was pared by 1 base and J by 3 bases, with 2 bases of the junction left unmatched. Germline V gene lookup returns CDR1 LNHDA and CDR2 SQIVND (reference sequence). CDR3 length equals 15 residues. Written as DNA, the CDR3 is TGTGCCAGTAGTATAGTTGCGGGAGACACCGGGGAGCTGTTTTTT. Translated: CASSIVAGDTGELFF.

V usage is TRBV9 and J usage is TRBJ1-1; D uncertain. Trimming took off 0 bases at V and 1 base at J, with 7 bases between the two ends. The CDR3 totals 14 residues. Germline V gives CDR1 SGDLS, CDR2 YYNGEE. The CDR3 loop is CASSVESSNTEAFF. The CDR3 DNA is TGTGCCAGCAGCGTAGAGTCCTCGAACACTGAAGCTTTCTTT.

In nucleotides, the CDR3 is TGTGCCAGCAGTCTTCGGACCGGATACACAGATACGCAGTATTTT. Its protein product is CASSLRTGYTDTQYF. V gene TRBV6-5 combines with J gene TRBJ2-3; D remains unclear. The CDR3 is made up of 15 amino acids. V was clipped by 5 bases and J by 2 bases, with 14 bases between them. Germline V gene sequence: CDR1 MNHEY, CDR2 SVGAGI.

The rearrangement joins TRBV30 to TRBJ2-3; D possibly corresponds to TRBD1 (6 bases). Germline V gene data show CDR1 as GTSNPN and CDR2 as SVGIG (reference sequence). This CDR3 contains 15 residues. V was trimmed by 2 bases and J by 6 bases, leaving 18 bases between them. The CDR3 coding sequence is TGTGCCTGGAGTAGGGGGAATGGGGTTTCGGATACGCAGTATTTT. Translated: CAWSRGNGVSDTQYF.

CDR3 nucleotides: TGTGCCAGCAGTCCAACGGACAGATCTAACTATGGCTACACCTTC. This gives the protein CASSPTDRSNYGYTF. The chain employs TRBV6-6 and TRBJ1-2; weak D call: TRBD1 (6 bases). Germline loops: CDR1 MNHNY, CDR2 SVGAGI (reference sequence). V was shortened by 5 bases and J by 0 bases, with 13 bases between the two germline ends. The CDR3 covers 15 residues.

The chain combines TRBV13 with TRBJ1-3, with D uncertain. CDR3 length: 15 amino acids. V was clipped by 0 bases and J by 0 bases, with 6 bases between them. Germline V gene lookup returns CDR1 PRHDT and CDR2 FYEKMQ (reference sequence). The DNA for the CDR3 is TGTGCCAGCAGCTTAGGCCGCTCCTCTGGAAACACCATATATTTT. Its protein is CASSLGRSSGNTIYF.

This sequence joins TRBV5-1 and TRBJ2-3; 8 nucleotides agree with TRBD2. The germline V gene encodes CDR1 SGHRS and CDR2 YFSETQ. The length of the CDR3 is 14 residues. Trimming cost V 4 bases and J 1 base; bases outside gene matches: 2. The CDR3, as DNA: TGCGCCAGCAGCGGGCGGGAGGGCACAGATACGCAGTATTTT. Translation: CASSGREGTDTQYF. The whole variable domain, remainder taken from reference TRBV5-1 and TRBJ2-3, is KAGVTQTPRYLIKTRGQQVTLSCSPISGHRSVSWYQQTPGQGLQFLFEYFSETQRNKGNFPGRFSGRQFSNSRSEMNVSTLELGDSALYLCASSGREGTDTQYFGPGTRLTVL.

V and J are TRBV2 and TRBJ2-1; D gene ambiguous. The CDR3 sequence is 11 residues long. CDR1 and CDR2 (germline): SNHLY, FYNNEI. V was clipped by 5 bases and J by 6 bases, with 5 bases between them. The CDR3 reads CASSKSNEQFF. In DNA form, the CDR3 reads TGTGCCAGCAGTAAATCCAATGAGCAGTTCTTC.

The rearrangement uses TRBV10-2 and TRBJ1-6; 9 nucleotides agree with TRBD1. Trimming took 5 bases from V and 13 from J; bases not matched to a gene: 12. Germline V lookup: CDR1 WSHSY, CDR2 SAAADI. The CDR3 is 15 residues long. The CDR3 coding sequence is TGCGCCAGCAGTCGTTCCGGGACAGGGCCGACTCCCCTCCACTTT. Encoded protein: CASSRSGTGPTPLHF.

The V and J genes are TRBV4-2 and TRBJ2-7, with TRBD2 matching over 11 bases. Germline V gene data show CDR1 as LGHNA and CDR2 as YNFKEQ. The V and J ends lost 0 bases and 2 bases, in that order; junction bases with no gene match: 0. The CDR3 consists of 15 residues. CDR3 amino acids: CASSQELAGAYEQYF. The CDR3, as DNA: TGTGCCAGCAGCCAAGAACTAGCGGGAGCCTACGAGCAGTACTTC.

The genes are TRBV2 and TRBJ1-4; 7 nucleotides align to TRBD1. V gave up 3 bases and J gave up 7 bases; unmatched junction bases: 2. The V gene's germline CDR1 is SNHLY and CDR2 FYNNEI. This CDR3 is 13 amino acids long. CDR3 DNA sequence: TGTGCCAGCAGTGACCAGGGGGGTGAAAAACTGTTTTTT. Translation: CASSDQGGEKLFF. Looking up the rest from reference TRBV2 and TRBJ1-4 gives the full variable domain: EPEVTQTPSHQVTQMGQEVILRCVPISNHLYFYWYRQILGQKVEFLVSFYNNEISEKSEIFDDQFSVERPDGSNFTLKIRSTKLEDSAMYFCASSDQGGEKLFFGSGTQLSVL.

The chain recombines TRBV21-1 with TRBJ1-1. TRBV21-1 constitutes a pseudogene. The CDR3 consists of 12 residues. CDR3 nucleotide sequence: TGTGCCAGCAGGGGGAGTATAAACCTCGCTTTCTTT. Protein sequence: CASRGSINLAFF.

The chain couples TRBV2 to TRBJ1-4; D is perhaps TRBD1 (6 bases). CDR3 length: 16 amino acids. Trimming took 8 bases from V and 1 from J, leaving 17 bases between them. Germline V gene lookup returns CDR1 SNHLY and CDR2 FYNNEI. CDR3 DNA sequence: TGTGCCAGCTCACGGGGACCACAGGGAACTAATGAAAAACTGTTTTTT. Translating it yields CASSRGPQGTNEKLFF.

This chain uses TRBV11-2 with TRBJ2-2; D perhaps matches TRBD2 (6 bases). The CDR3 covers 13 residues. Trimming took off 5 bases at V and 5 bases at J, with 9 bases between the two ends. CDR1 is SGHAT, CDR2 FQNNGV, per germline. The CDR3 protein is CASSLLATGELFF. The CDR3 DNA reads TGTGCCAGCAGCCTACTAGCAACCGGGGAGCTGTTTTTT. Looking up the rest from reference TRBV11-2 and TRBJ2-2 gives the full variable domain: EAGVAQSPRYKIIEKRQSVAFWCNPISGHATLYWYQQILGQGPKLLIQFQNNGVVDDSQLPKDRFSAERLKGVDSTLKIQPAKLEDSAVYLCASSLLATGELFFGEGSRLTVL.

With respect to this clone: The sample contains more than one DNA sequence encoding this CDR3. As DNA, the CDR3 is TGTGCCAGCAGCTTGCTCGGGGCGAACACCGGGGAGCTGTTTTTT. Protein sequence: CASSLLGANTGELFF. The V gene is TRBV5-4, the J gene TRBJ2-2; tentative D call: TRBD2 (5 bases). CDR1 and CDR2 from the germline V gene are SGHNT and YYREEE (reference sequence). V lost 1 base to trimming and J lost 0 bases, with 7 bases between them. The CDR3 covers 15 residues.

Judged by abundance, this clone is medium-sized. This rearrangement joins TRBV6-2 or TRBV6-3 to TRBJ2-2; D is perhaps TRBD2 (6 bases). Germline lookup yields CDR1 MNHEY and CDR2 SVGEGT. The CDR3 totals 15 residues. With 5 bases removed from V and 3 bases from J, the gap between germline ends came to 13 bases. The CDR3 loop reads CASSDLAKDTGELFF. The CDR3 bases are TGTGCCAGCAGTGATCTAGCGAAAGACACCGGGGAGCTGTTTTTT.

This chain uses TRBV19 with TRBJ1-4, with D uncertain. CDR1 is LNHDA, CDR2 SQIVND, per germline (reference sequence). The V end was cut by 7 bases, the J end by 8 bases, with 17 bases between. This CDR3 contains 14 residues. The DNA of the CDR3 is TGTGCCAGTACCAAAAACTGGGGAGGCGAAAAACTGTTTTTT. It codes for CASTKNWGGEKLFF.

V and J are TRBV29-1 and TRBJ1-5; TRBD1 is a possible D gene (5 bases). With 3 bases removed from V and 6 bases from J, the gap between germline ends came to 12 bases. Germline CDR1 SQVTM, CDR2 ANQGSEA. The CDR3 totals 13 residues. This CDR3 is CSVELTAGQPQHF. The CDR3 nucleotides are TGCAGCGTTGAGTTGACAGCGGGTCAGCCCCAGCATTTT. Supplemented by reference TRBV29-1 and TRBJ1-5, the full variable domain reads SAVISQKPSRDICQRGTSLTIQCQVDSQVTMMFWYRQQPGQSLTLIATANQGSEATYESGFVIDKFPISRPNLTFSTLTVSNMSPEDSSIYLCSVELTAGQPQHFGDGTRLSIL.

About this clone itself: Compared with germline, one end of the junction differs, possibly owing to a read error. The chain recombines TRBV7-9 with TRBJ2-7; D gene ambiguous. The CDR3 length is 12 residues. Germline V gene sequence: CDR1 SEHNR, CDR2 FQNEAQ (reference sequence). In DNA form, the CDR3 reads TGTGCCAGCAGCTTTCCCACAGTGCATAAGAACTTC. Protein product: CASSFPTVHKNF.

V gene TRBV28 combines with J gene TRBJ1-2; no clear D. Looked up from germline, CDR1 is MDHEN and CDR2 is SYDVKM. The germline V and J ends were trimmed by 4 bases and 5 bases, with 11 bases remaining between them. The CDR3 has 13 amino acids. The CDR3 coding sequence is TGTGCCAGCAGTTCCTTGGGCCTGTATGGCTACACCTTC. Translated: CASSSLGLYGYTF.

The chain is built from TRBV19 and TRBJ1-1, with a tentative D call TRBD1 (5 bases). Germline V CDR1 and CDR2: LNHDA, SQIVND (reference sequence). The CDR3 loop spans 16 amino acids. V was clipped by 1 base and J by 2 bases, with 14 bases between them. The DNA for the CDR3 is TGTGCCAGTAGTATAGCCCCGTGGAGGGGAAACACTGAAGCTTTCTTT. Translated: CASSIAPWRGNTEAFF.